The T cell receptor beta chain under discussion was sequenced for a study of beta chain features in type 1 diabetes. Whole-study results and caveats: Individuals with type 1 diabetes displayed fewer insertions and more deletions at VDJ junctions. A moderate, significant TCRB CDR3 shortening appeared in type 1 diabetes across four CD4+ subsets. Healthy donors had naive, central memory and Treg TCRB repertoires that appeared less similar than those seen among patients.

Sequencing targeted expressed TCRB transcripts, as all isolated RNA had been reverse transcribed. TCRdb's table, derived via immunoSEQ multiplex PCR, lists solely in-frame clones and lacks some. The sample shows 600,000 or so clones, around 12% of them seen only once. Trimming removed 3 bases at V and 5 bases at J, with 7 bases between. This CDR3 is built from 12 residues. The germline CDR1 and CDR2 sequences are MDHEN and SYDVKM. Each of the CD4+ naive, central memory, regulatory and stem cell-like memory populations was sorted via CD45RO/CCR7/CD25/CD127/CD95/CD27. Purity (above 95%) was reached by all sorted populations. This clone was counted only a few times. Its matching antigen is unknown.

This sequence originates from a man between 25 and 39 years old with type 1 diabetes. Material for sequencing was naive CD4+ T cells from blood. The chain recombines TRBV28 with TRBJ1-2; no clear D. The DNA of the CDR3 is TGTGCCAGCAGTTTCTACCAATATGGCTACACCTTC. It specifies CASSFYQYGYTF.